Presented here are 27 T cell receptor beta chains from one specimen sequenced in a study of shared clonotypes between healthy human individuals. Some clones are missing from TCRdb's copy, which holds only in-frame ones; the method was immunoSEQ multiplex PCR. The sample yields about 2.4 million clones, 80% to 95% seen once. Sequenced sample: naive CD4+ T cells from PBMCs. The sample's subset: CD45RA+ positively selected. The receptor source for this set is a man in his late teens or twenties in good health. Some clones in this sample may be carry-over from other donors' samples.

To note about this clone: Other nucleotide sequences from this sample produce the same CDR3. The genes are TRBV7-9 and TRBJ2-6; D ambiguous. Trimming shortened V by 5 bases and J by 0 bases, and 8 bases separated the two germline ends. The germline CDR1 and CDR2 sequences are SEHNR and FQNEAQ (reference sequence). The CDR3 consists of 15 residues. DNA of the CDR3: TGTGCCAGCAGCCCTCAAGGCTCTGGGGCCAACGTCCTGACTTTC. It encodes CASSPQGSGANVLTF.

Comments on this clone: Other nucleotide sequences in the sample specify the same CDR3. The chain uses TRBV28 and TRBJ1-1; D perhaps matches TRBD1 (6 bases). Trimming left V 6 bases short and J 1 base short, with 9 bases between. The V gene's germline CDR1 is MDHEN and CDR2 SYDVKM. The CDR3 is 13 amino acids. CDR3 region: CASSRTENTEAFF. CDR3 DNA sequence: TGTGCCAGCAGCCGGACAGAGAACACTGAAGCTTTCTTT.

This chain joins TRBV19 and TRBJ1-1; D not certain. V shed 3 bases and J shed 2 bases, with 10 bases lying between them. The CDR3 has 14 amino acids. The germline CDR1 and CDR2 sequences are LNHDA and SQIVND (reference sequence). Written as DNA, the CDR3 is TGTGCCAGTAGTATCGGCAGTCAAAACACTGAAGCTTTCTTT. Translated, it gives CASSIGSQNTEAFF.

The chain is built from TRBV5-1 and TRBJ2-1, with 8 bases identical to TRBD2. The CDR3 extends over 17 amino acids. The junction had 16 bases not matched to a gene; V was cut back by 1 base and J by 10 bases. Germline V lookup: CDR1 SGHRS, CDR2 YFSETQ. CDR3 sequence: CASSLSAGPGLAGEQFF. DNA of the CDR3: TGCGCCAGCAGCTTGTCCGCGGGACCTGGACTAGCTGGGGAGCAGTTCTTC.

Here the CDR3 DNA reads TGCGCCAGCAGCTTGGTGCAGGCTAACTATGGCTACACCTTC. This gives the protein CASSLVQANYGYTF. V gene TRBV5-1 combines with J gene TRBJ1-2; no clear D gene. The CDR3 covers 14 residues. Germline V CDR1 and CDR2: SGHRS, YFSETQ. V lost 0 bases and J 0 bases, leaving 6 bases between the germline ends.

This clone was counted only a few times. The identical CDR3 is also encoded by other nucleotide sequences in the sample. The rearrangement uses TRBV18 and TRBJ1-5; D gene ambiguous. The CDR3 loop spans 13 amino acids. Trimming removed 2 bases at V and 2 bases at J, with 4 bases between. Germline V gene lookup returns CDR1 KGHSH and CDR2 LQKENI. CDR3 coding DNA: TGTGCCAGCTCACCAGCAGGCAATCAGCCCCAGCATTTT. This encodes CASSPAGNQPQHF.

The CDR3 reads CASSPYRSRVQTQYF. The CDR3 region has the DNA TGTGCCAGCAGCCCATATAGGAGCAGGGTACAGACCCAGTACTTC. This chain connects TRBV28 to TRBJ2-5; the D gene is possibly TRBD1 (5 bases). The CDR3 runs to 15 residues. CDR1 and CDR2 from the germline V gene are MDHEN and SYDVKM. Trimming removed 6 bases from V and 6 bases from J, with 20 bases in between.

The chain recombines TRBV28 with TRBJ1-5, with unresolved D. Between the trimmed V and J ends, which lost 4 bases and 3 bases, there was a span of 16 bases. CDR1 MDHEN and CDR2 SYDVKM come from the germline V gene. This CDR3 comprises 16 residues. The DNA of the CDR3 is TGTGCCAGCAGTTCCTACCTAGGACGGCACAATCAGCCCCAGCATTTT. Protein: CASSSYLGRHNQPQHF.

The CDR3 DNA follows: TGTGCCAGCAGTCGACGACAGGGCCGGAACGAGCAGTACTTC. Translation: CASSRRQGRNEQYF. The gene calls are TRBV6-5 and TRBJ2-7, with TRBD1 identical over 7 bases. V shed 5 bases, J shed 5 bases, and the junction held 9 bases outside the gene matches. Germline V CDR1 and CDR2: MNHEY, SVGAGI. The CDR3 has 14 amino acids.

This clone was counted only a few times. V and J are TRBV5-1 and TRBJ2-5; 8 bases line up with TRBD2. The V gene's germline CDR1 is SGHRS and CDR2 YFSETQ. Trimming took 4 bases from V and 3 from J; bases not matched to a gene: 5. The CDR3 loop spans 14 amino acids. CDR3 in amino acids: CASSPRGLEETQYF. CDR3 in DNA: TGCGCCAGCAGCCCCCGGGGACTAGAAGAGACCCAGTACTTC.

This rearrangement joins TRBV7-2 to TRBJ1-2, with a tentative D call TRBD1 (5 bases). Between the trimmed V and J ends, which lost 1 base and 5 bases, there was a span of 14 bases. The CDR3 covers 15 residues. The germline V gene encodes CDR1 SGHTA and CDR2 FQGNSA. The CDR3 DNA sequence: TGTGCCAGCAGCTTAGGATCGGGAGGGGTGTATGGCTACACCTTC. Protein sequence: CASSLGSGGVYGYTF.

The rearrangement joins TRBV18 to TRBJ2-5; D might be TRBD1 (6 bases). V lost 2 bases and J lost 2, with 12 bases in between. Germline values: CDR1 KGHSH, CDR2 LQKENI. The CDR3 loop spans 15 amino acids. This CDR3 is CASSPRRTDQETQYF. Here the CDR3 DNA reads TGTGCCAGCTCACCAAGGCGGACAGATCAAGAGACCCAGTACTTC.

This chain links TRBV5-1 with TRBJ1-2; TRBD1 matches 10 bases. CDR1 and CDR2 from the germline V gene are SGHRS and YFSETQ. V gave up 4 bases and J gave up 4 bases; unmatched junction bases: 7. This CDR3 region has 15 residues. DNA of the CDR3: TGCGCCAGCAGCCCGGCGGGACAGGGGTTCTATGGCTACACCTTC. This codes for CASSPAGQGFYGYTF. The full variable domain, completed using reference TRBV5-1 and TRBJ1-2, is KAGVTQTPRYLIKTRGQQVTLSCSPISGHRSVSWYQQTPGQGLQFLFEYFSETQRNKGNFPGRFSGRQFSNSRSEMNVSTLELGDSALYLCASSPAGQGFYGYTFGSGTRLTVV.

V usage is TRBV6-1 and J usage is TRBJ1-6; tentative D call: TRBD1 (5 bases). Deletions cut 4 bases from V and 0 bases from J, with 10 bases between. The CDR3 contains 16 residues. Germline assignment: CDR1 MNHNS and CDR2 SASEGT. Here the CDR3 reads CASSGRQSSYNSPLHF. The CDR3 region has the DNA TGTGCCAGCAGTGGGAGACAGAGCTCCTATAATTCACCCCTCCACTTT.

As for this clone: Other DNA sequences within the sample encode an identical CDR3. The genes are TRBV5-1 and TRBJ2-4; 7 bases align to TRBD1. The trim removed 0 bases at V and 5 bases at J, leaving 5 bases unmatched. CDR3 length: 15 amino acids. Germline V CDR1 and CDR2: SGHRS, YFSETQ. The CDR3 reads CASSLVGQGENIQYF. CDR3 coding DNA: TGCGCCAGCAGCTTGGTGGGGCAGGGGGAAAACATTCAGTACTTC.

This chain links TRBV28 with TRBJ1-4; 7 bases match TRBD1. CDR3 length: 15 amino acids. The germline gives CDR1 MDHEN, CDR2 SYDVKM. The ends lost 5 bases at V and 6 bases at J; junction bases unmatched: 9. CDR3 bases: TGTGCCAGCAGTATAAACTGGACAGGCTATGAAAAACTGTTTTTT. Translating it yields CASSINWTGYEKLFF. Drawing the rest from reference TRBV28 and TRBJ1-4, the complete variable domain is DVKVTQSSRYLVKRTGEKVFLECVQDMDHENMFWYRQDPGLGLRLIYFSYDVKMKEKGDIPEGYSVSREKKERFSLILESASTNQTSMYLCASSINWTGYEKLFFGSGTQLSVL.

The table lists this clone with a few counts. The same CDR3 can be traced to other DNA sequences in this sample. The chain has TRBV7-3 and TRBJ2-1, with D tentatively TRBD2 (6 bases). V was cut by 0 bases and J by 0 bases, with 6 bases left in between. The CDR3 totals 15 residues. The germline CDR1 and CDR2 sequences are SGHTA and FQGTGA. The CDR3 reads CASSLTGGSYNEQFF. DNA for the CDR3: TGTGCCAGCAGCTTAACGGGAGGCTCCTACAATGAGCAGTTCTTC.

This clone appeared a few times. Other nucleotide sequences from this sample produce the same CDR3. The rearrangement uses TRBV7-9 and TRBJ1-1; 7 positions agree with TRBD1. This CDR3 comprises 15 residues. The V gene's germline CDR1 is SEHNR and CDR2 FQNEAQ (reference sequence). V was pared by 5 bases and J by 2 bases, with 8 bases of the junction left unmatched. DNA of the CDR3: TGTGCCAGCAGCCCCAGACAGGGAGGCAACACTGAAGCTTTCTTT. Its translation is CASSPRQGGNTEAFF.

This clone was picked up one time. V and J are TRBV7-2 and TRBJ1-5; tentatively, D is TRBD1 (6 bases). Trimming pared 8 bases from V and 0 bases from J, leaving 14 bases between. This CDR3 comprises 15 residues. Germline-derived CDR1 and CDR2 are SGHTA and FQGNSA. CDR3 sequence: CASGLTGNSNQPQHF. CDR3 coding DNA: TGTGCCAGCGGGTTAACAGGGAATAGCAATCAGCCCCAGCATTTT. Based on the CDR3 plus reference TRBV7-2 and TRBJ1-5, the full variable domain is GAGVSQSPSNKVTEKGKDVELRCDPISGHTALYWYRQSLGQGLEFLIYFQGNSAPDKSGLPSDRFSAERTGGSVSTLTIQRTQQEDSAVYLCASGLTGNSNQPQHFGDGTRLSIL.

The chain recombines TRBV6-5 with TRBJ1-5; the match to TRBD1 covers 7 bases. Germline CDR1 and CDR2: MNHEY and SVGAGI. CDR3 length: 16 amino acids. V was clipped by 2 bases and J by 3 bases; unmatched bases: 7. The DNA for the CDR3 is TGTGCCAGCAGTTACAGCGTAGACAGGGACAATCAGCCCCAGCATTTT. Amino acids: CASSYSVDRDNQPQHF.

The CDR3 sequence is CASSSPPDPMAQHF. The CDR3 DNA follows: TGTGCCAGCAGCTCCCCCCCGGATCCTATGGCCCAGCATTTT. The chain has TRBV28 and TRBJ1-5; unclear D gene. The ends were cut back, 6 bases at V and 11 bases at J, with 20 bases in the middle. The CDR3 sequence is 14 residues long. Germline assignment: CDR1 MDHEN and CDR2 SYDVKM.

CDR3 region: CASSLVLRDSSYNEQFF. The CDR3 DNA reads as TGTGCCAGCAGCTTAGTGTTGCGGGATAGCTCCTACAATGAGCAGTTCTTC. The rearrangement joins TRBV7-6 to TRBJ2-1; tentatively, D is TRBD2 (6 bases). Trimming left V 1 base short and J 0 bases short, with 13 bases between. Per germline, CDR1 SGHVS and CDR2 FNYEAQ. This CDR3 is built from 17 residues.

A single count supports this clone. Other DNA sequences in this sample translate to the same CDR3. The V gene is TRBV5-1, the J gene TRBJ2-2, with TRBD1 matching 8 bases. Unmatched junction bases numbered 7, after V lost 4 bases and J lost 5 bases. Germline V lookup: CDR1 SGHRS, CDR2 YFSETQ. The CDR3 sequence is 15 residues long. In DNA form, the CDR3 reads TGCGCCAGCAGCCTGGGGACAGGTCGGACCGGGGAGCTGTTTTTT. Protein product: CASSLGTGRTGELFF.

This chain uses TRBV28 with TRBJ2-7, with 8 bases that match TRBD1. The CDR3 totals 14 residues. V trimming: 8 bases; J trimming: 1 base; junction bases outside the gene matches: 7. CDR1 is MDHEN, CDR2 SYDVKM, per germline. CDR3: CASLGRGQSYEQYF. CDR3 coding DNA: TGTGCCAGCCTTGGCAGGGGGCAATCCTACGAGCAGTACTTC.

The CDR3 spells CASSPAGHSNQPQHF. Written as DNA, the CDR3 is TGTGCCAGCTCACCAGCCGGGCACAGCAATCAGCCCCAGCATTTT. The chain employs TRBV18 and TRBJ1-5; D is ambiguous. V was shortened by 2 bases and J by 1 base, with 9 bases between the two germline ends. Germline assignment: CDR1 KGHSH and CDR2 LQKENI. This CDR3 spans 15 amino acids.

This chain joins TRBV30 and TRBJ2-2, with TRBD2 matching 14 bases. The V gene end was trimmed by 5 bases and the J gene end by 4 bases; junction bases not matched to a gene: 3. Germline V lookup: CDR1 GTSNPN, CDR2 SVGIG (reference sequence). The CDR3 has 15 residues. The CDR3 is CAWQGLAGATGELFF. CDR3 DNA: TGTGCCTGGCAGGGACTAGCGGGAGCCACCGGGGAGCTGTTTTTT.

The V and J genes are TRBV18 and TRBJ2-2; no clear D gene. V was cut by 0 bases and J by 0 bases, with 8 bases left in between. Germline V gene data show CDR1 as KGHSH and CDR2 as LQKENI. The CDR3 has 16 amino acids. Written as DNA, the CDR3 is TGTGCCAGCTCACCACCGGCGGAAACGAACACCGGGGAGCTGTTTTTT. Protein: CASSPPAETNTGELFF.